These 20 T cell receptor beta chains share one sample of origin, sequenced in a study of T-cell memory formation after mild COVID-19 (dated by TCRdb to about 2021). The library was built by means of 5' RACE. Sequencing was carried out with an Illumina NovaSeq 6000. The raw public data were reprocessed by TCRdb itself: fastp quality trimming at Q25, MiXCR clonotype calling, in-frame beta chains only. One record per CDR3 amino acid sequence lists the most common genes and DNA. The sample table shows roughly 580,000 distinct CDR3 sequences, and 18% are seen once. Of the sample, around 12% falls within the top ten clones. The source material was PBMCs or a T cell subset sorted from them (not recorded which). These receptors were collected from an adult woman who had mild COVID-19 (a few samples of this study predate the infection). The sample titles of this study are shuffled in the database, so cell type and time point are left out; the donor was told from shared clones.

In nucleotides, the CDR3 is TGTGCCAGCTCACCCCCTCGCGGGACCCCGAACACCGGGGAGCTGTTTTTT. Amino acids: CASSPPRGTPNTGELFF. The rearrangement uses TRBV18 and TRBJ2-2, with D maybe TRBD2 (6 bases). CDR3 length: 17 residues. Germline CDR1 and CDR2: KGHSH and LQKENI. V was pared by 3 bases and J by 0 bases, with 14 bases between.

Only a few counts were recorded for this clonotype. V is TRBV6-2 or TRBV6-3 and J is TRBJ1-1; D is unresolved. The CDR3 runs to 11 residues. V was cut by 2 bases and J by 5 bases, with 3 bases left in between. Per germline, CDR1 MNHEY and CDR2 SVGEGT. CDR3 region: CASSYPTEAFF. The CDR3 bases are TGTGCCAGCAGTTACCCGACTGAAGCTTTCTTT.

This clonotype showed up just a few times. The genes are TRBV20-1 and TRBJ2-7, with D perhaps matching TRBD2 (5 bases). Looked up from germline, CDR1 is DFQATT and CDR2 is SNEGSKA (reference sequence). CDR3 length: 10 residues. Trimming left V 5 bases short and J 4 bases short, with 6 bases between. The CDR3 DNA sequence: TGCAGTGCTGAGCGGTACGAGCAGTACTTC. Protein sequence: CSAERYEQYF.

This sequence joins TRBV19 and TRBJ2-1, with D possibly matching TRBD2 (5 bases). Trimming pared 1 base from V and 1 base from J, leaving 14 bases between. Looked up from germline, CDR1 is LNHDA and CDR2 is SQIVND (reference sequence). This CDR3 contains 17 residues. The CDR3 region is CASSIGGARGSYNEQFF. CDR3 nucleotide sequence: TGTGCCAGTAGTATAGGGGGAGCCCGTGGGTCCTACAATGAGCAGTTCTTC.

This clonotype was counted between two and nine times. This rearrangement joins TRBV12-3 or TRBV12-4 to TRBJ2-3; D possibly corresponds to TRBD2 (5 bases). The CDR3 runs 14 residues. Trimming shortened V by 3 bases and J by 2 bases, and 9 bases separated the two germline ends. For the CDR3, the DNA is TGTGCCAGCAGTTTGAGGACTGACACAGATACGCAGTATTTT. This gives the protein CASSLRTDTDTQYF.

The chain couples TRBV5-1 to TRBJ1-1, with D perhaps matching TRBD1 (6 bases). The CDR3 is 14 amino acids. Germline CDR1 SGHRS, CDR2 YFSETQ. The V end was cut by 0 bases, the J end by 5 bases, with 11 bases between. The CDR3 here is CASSLGSTGTEAFF. Written as DNA, the CDR3 is TGCGCCAGCAGCTTGGGTTCGACAGGAACTGAAGCTTTCTTT.

CDR3 region: CASSYGTNTEAFF. Here the CDR3 DNA reads TGTGCCAGCAGTTACGGGACCAACACTGAAGCTTTCTTT. The chain links TRBV6-2 or TRBV6-3 to TRBJ1-1; perhaps TRBD1 as D (5 bases). This CDR3 contains 13 residues. The ends were cut back, 2 bases at V and 2 bases at J, with 6 bases in the middle. Germline CDR1 is MNHEY and CDR2 is SVGEGT.

This clonotype came up a few times. The rearrangement links TRBV30 to TRBJ2-1; 8 bases align to TRBD2. The trim removed 3 bases at V and 14 bases at J, leaving 6 bases unmatched. Looked up from germline, CDR1 is GTSNPN and CDR2 is SVGIG (reference sequence). CDR3 size: 11 residues. The CDR3 protein is CAWRDGLAEFF. Here the CDR3 DNA reads TGTGCCTGGAGGGACGGACTAGCTGAGTTCTTC.

The V call is TRBV29-1, the J call TRBJ2-3, with no clear D. The CDR3 has 12 residues. In germline, CDR1 is SQVTM, CDR2 ANQGSEA. The V end lost 3 bases, the J end lost 2 bases, and 6 bases lay between the germline ends. In DNA form, the CDR3 reads TGCAGCGTTGAGGGGTACACAGATACGCAGTATTTT. Amino acid sequence: CSVEGYTDTQYF.

This clonotype has only a few counts. The chain is built from TRBV4-1 and TRBJ2-2; TRBD2 aligns across 8 bases. J gave up 6 bases and V 3 bases, and 9 bases lay outside the gene matches. The CDR3 is 16 residues long. CDR1 is MGHRA and CDR2 is YSYEKL in the germline V gene. The CDR3 is CASSHLAGLGAGELFF. CDR3 DNA sequence: TGCGCCAGCAGCCACTTAGCGGGGCTCGGTGCCGGGGAGCTGTTTTTT.

This clonotype was picked up one time. The J gene is TRBJ1-3, the V gene TRBV7-9; D is possibly TRBD1 (6 bases). The CDR3 is made up of 15 amino acids. Between the trimmed V and J ends, which lost 0 bases and 4 bases, there was a span of 10 bases. The germline V gene encodes CDR1 SEHNR and CDR2 FQNEAQ (reference sequence). In DNA, the CDR3 is TGTGCCAGCAGCTTAGCAGGGGGATACGGAAACACCATATATTTT. Its translation: CASSLAGGYGNTIYF.

J is TRBJ1-5 and V is TRBV6-1; possibly TRBD1 for D (5 bases). Trimming shortened V by 7 bases and J by 3 bases, and 16 bases separated the two germline ends. Germline values: CDR1 MNHNS, CDR2 SASEGT. The CDR3 contains 15 residues. CDR3 region: CASTPLDTTNQPQHF. As DNA, the CDR3 is TGTGCCAGCACCCCCCTGGACACGACCAATCAGCCCCAGCATTTT.

The genes are TRBV15 and TRBJ2-1; 8 bases agree with TRBD2. J lost 7 bases, V lost 9 bases, and 11 bases had no gene match. The CDR3 is 14 amino acids. CDR1 LNHNV and CDR2 YYDKDF come from the germline V gene (reference sequence). CDR3 sequence: CATTTGTSLNEQFF. The CDR3 nucleotides are TGTGCCACGACCACCGGGACTAGTCTGAATGAGCAGTTCTTC.

CDR3 in DNA: TGTGCCAGCAGATCAGGGGGATCGGGCGGCTACACCTTC. Its protein product is CASRSGGSGGYTF. V and J are TRBV25-1 and TRBJ1-2; 7 bases agree with TRBD1. This CDR3 is built from 13 residues. The V and J ends lost 6 bases and 8 bases, in that order; junction bases with no gene match: 9. Germline V gene lookup returns CDR1 MGHDK and CDR2 SYGVNS.

The chain combines TRBV5-1 with TRBJ2-1, with TRBD1 as a possible D gene (5 bases). Germline V gives CDR1 SGHRS, CDR2 YFSETQ. Between the trimmed V and J ends, which lost 0 bases and 0 bases, there was a span of 13 bases. CDR3 size: 17 residues. CDR3 bases: TGCGCCAGCAGCTTGGTGCCTGGGGCGAACTCCTACAATGAGCAGTTCTTC. This encodes CASSLVPGANSYNEQFF.

This chain joins TRBV12-3 or TRBV12-4 and TRBJ1-5; D call uncertain. V lost 5 bases and J 1 base, leaving 9 bases between the germline ends. This CDR3 spans 14 amino acids. The CDR3 DNA follows: TGTGCCAGCAGTCCCTCTAGGAGCAATCAGCCCCAGCATTTT. Amino acids: CASSPSRSNQPQHF.

There are a few counts of this clonotype. This chain links TRBV5-6 with TRBJ1-2; no firm D call. Germline CDR1 and CDR2: SGHDT and YYEEEE. V gave up 5 bases and J gave up 5 bases, with 10 bases separating them. CDR3 length equals 12 residues. The CDR3 nucleotides read TGTGCCAGCAGTATATCTCTATATGGCTACACCTTC. Protein sequence: CASSISLYGYTF. The full variable domain, rest sourced from reference TRBV5-6 and TRBJ1-2, is DAGVTQSPTHLIKTRGQQVTLRCSPKSGHDTVSWYQQALGQGPQFIFQYYEEEERQRGNFPDRFSGHQFPNYSSELNVNALLLGDSALYLCASSISLYGYTFGSGTRLTVV.

This clonotype was detected a few times. The CDR3 DNA follows: TGTGCCAGCAGGACAGGGTATGAGCAGTTCTTC. Protein: CASRTGYEQFF. The chain recombines TRBV12-3 or TRBV12-4 with TRBJ2-1; 7 bases are a match to TRBD1. This CDR3 region has 11 residues. The trim removed 6 bases at V and 8 bases at J, leaving 1 base unmatched.

Only a few counts were recorded for this clonotype. The CDR3 nucleotides read TGCAGTGCCCGTGGGTCAGGGACAGATACGCAGTATTTT. It yields the protein CSARGSGTDTQYF. The chain couples TRBV20-1 to TRBJ2-3; possible D gene TRBD1, 5 bases. V lost 6 bases to trimming and J lost 3 bases, with 13 bases between them. The CDR3 spans 13 residues. CDR1 is DFQATT and CDR2 is SNEGSKA in the germline V gene (reference sequence).

This clonotype was counted only a few times. CDR3 sequence: CASSHRGQGVSYEQYF. In DNA, the CDR3 is TGTGCCAGCAGCCACCGAGGACAGGGGGTATCCTACGAGCAGTACTTC. J is TRBJ2-7 and V is TRBV7-9, with 10 bases lining up with TRBD1. With 5 bases clipped from V and 1 base from J, the junction kept 8 bases outside the gene matches. The CDR3 has 16 residues. The V gene's germline CDR1 is SEHNR and CDR2 FQNEAQ (reference sequence).